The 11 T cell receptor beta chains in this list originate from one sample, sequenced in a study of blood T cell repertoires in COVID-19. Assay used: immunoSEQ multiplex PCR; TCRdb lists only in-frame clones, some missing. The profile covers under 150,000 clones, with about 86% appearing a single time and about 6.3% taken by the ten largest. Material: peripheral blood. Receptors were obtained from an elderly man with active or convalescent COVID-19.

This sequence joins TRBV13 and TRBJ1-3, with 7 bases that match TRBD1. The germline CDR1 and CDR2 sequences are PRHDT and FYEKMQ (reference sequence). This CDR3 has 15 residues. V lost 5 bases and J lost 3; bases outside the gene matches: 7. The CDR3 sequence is CASSPQGWVGNTIYF. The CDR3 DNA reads TGTGCCAGCAGCCCACAGGGGTGGGTTGGAAACACCATATATTTT.

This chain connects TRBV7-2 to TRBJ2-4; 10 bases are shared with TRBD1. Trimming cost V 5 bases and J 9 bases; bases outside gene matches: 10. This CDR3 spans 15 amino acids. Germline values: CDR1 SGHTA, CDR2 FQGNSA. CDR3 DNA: TGTGCCAGCAGCCCGGACAGGGGGGGTTCAGGCATTCAGTACTTC. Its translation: CASSPDRGGSGIQYF.

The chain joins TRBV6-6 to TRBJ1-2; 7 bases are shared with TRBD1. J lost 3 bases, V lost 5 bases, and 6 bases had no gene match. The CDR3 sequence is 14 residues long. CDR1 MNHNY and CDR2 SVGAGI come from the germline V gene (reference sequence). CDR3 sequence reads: CASSVQGPDYGYTF. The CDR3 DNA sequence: TGTGCCAGCAGTGTACAGGGGCCGGACTATGGCTACACCTTC.

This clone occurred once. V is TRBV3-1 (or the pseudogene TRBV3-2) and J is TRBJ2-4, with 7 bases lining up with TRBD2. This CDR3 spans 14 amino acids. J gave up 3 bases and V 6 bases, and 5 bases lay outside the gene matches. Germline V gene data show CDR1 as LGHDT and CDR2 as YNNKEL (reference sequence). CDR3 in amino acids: CASRPRGSKNIQYF. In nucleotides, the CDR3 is TGTGCCAGCAGACCCCGCGGGAGCAAAAACATTCAGTACTTC.

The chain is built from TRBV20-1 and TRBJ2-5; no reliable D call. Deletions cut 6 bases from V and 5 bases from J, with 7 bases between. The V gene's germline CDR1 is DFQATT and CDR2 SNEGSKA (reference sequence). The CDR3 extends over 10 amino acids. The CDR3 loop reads CSAPAETQYF. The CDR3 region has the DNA TGCAGTGCACCCGCGGAGACCCAGTACTTC.

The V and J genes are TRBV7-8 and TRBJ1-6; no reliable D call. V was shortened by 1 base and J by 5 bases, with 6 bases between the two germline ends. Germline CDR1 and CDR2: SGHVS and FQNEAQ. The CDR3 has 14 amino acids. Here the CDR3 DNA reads TGTGCCAGCAGCTTAGGACAAGATAATTCACCCCTCCACTTT. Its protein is CASSLGQDNSPLHF.

The CDR3 DNA reads as TGTGCCAGCAGATTTTTCCCGGACTCAGAAAATATGGAGACCCAGTACTTC. This encodes CASRFFPDSENMETQYF. The chain recombines TRBV27 with TRBJ2-5, with D maybe TRBD2 (5 bases). The CDR3 runs to 17 residues. CDR1 is MNHEY and CDR2 is SMNVEV in the germline V gene (reference sequence). V was clipped by 6 bases and J by 5 bases, with 25 bases between them.

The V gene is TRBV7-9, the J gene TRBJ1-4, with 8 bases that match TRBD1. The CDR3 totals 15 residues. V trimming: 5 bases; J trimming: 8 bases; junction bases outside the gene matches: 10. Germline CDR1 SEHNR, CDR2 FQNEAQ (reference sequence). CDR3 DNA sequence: TGTGCCAGCAGCCGGACAGGGAACGGTAGGGAAAAACTGTTTTTT. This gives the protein CASSRTGNGREKLFF.

CDR3 sequence reads: CASSLGGTSGTDTQYF. CDR3 in DNA: TGTGCCAGTAGTCTTGGGGGGACTAGCGGCACAGATACGCAGTATTTT. V and J are TRBV19 and TRBJ2-3, with 10 bases that match TRBD2. The length of the CDR3 is 16 residues. V lost 5 bases, J lost 1 base, and 6 bases stayed unmatched. Germline V lookup: CDR1 LNHDA, CDR2 SQIVND (reference sequence). The full variable domain, completed using reference TRBV19 and TRBJ2-3, is DGGITQSPKYLFRKEGQNVTLSCEQNLNHDAMYWYRQDPGQGLRLIYYSQIVNDFQKGDIAEGYSVSREKKESFPLTVTSAQKNPTAFYLCASSLGGTSGTDTQYFGPGTRLTVL.

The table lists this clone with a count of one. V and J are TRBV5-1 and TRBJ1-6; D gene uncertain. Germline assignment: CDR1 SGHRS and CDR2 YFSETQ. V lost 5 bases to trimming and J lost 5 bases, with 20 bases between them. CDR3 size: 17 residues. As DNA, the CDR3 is TGCGCCAGCAGTACAAGAGCTACTGTAGCCAATAATTCACCCCTCCACTTT. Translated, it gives CASSTRATVANNSPLHF.

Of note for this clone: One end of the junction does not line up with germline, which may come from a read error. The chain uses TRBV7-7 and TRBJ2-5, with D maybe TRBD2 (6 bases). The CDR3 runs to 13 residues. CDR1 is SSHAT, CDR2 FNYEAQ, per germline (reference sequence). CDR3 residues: CASSFGGPGTQYF. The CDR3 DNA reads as TGTGCTAGCAGCTTCGGGGGTCCGGGGACCCAGTACTTC.